This TCR beta chain was found in a study of blood T cell repertoires in COVID-19. Study information: In each case, the material was cDNA or gDNA derived from T cells, B-cell-depleted T cells, or PBMCs.

Original data processing: Using reference gene primer amplification, nucleated cell counts were estimated. Sequenced by immunoSEQ multiplex PCR; TCRdb stores in-frame clones only, minus some. D and trimming were read from the DNA, whereas the V and J calls and clone size are those reported in that table. The sample includes about 220,000 clones, 82% of them seen just once. Unmatched junction bases numbered 4, after V lost 0 bases and J lost 7 bases. The CDR3 has 15 residues. In germline, CDR1 is SGHNT, CDR2 YYREEE (reference sequence). The chain couples TRBV5-4 to TRBJ1-2; 12 bases line up with TRBD1. Sample: peripheral blood. The receptor comes from a woman in her seventies with COVID-19, enrolled during active disease. The CDR3 loop reads CASSLVGTGGIGYTF. For the CDR3, the DNA is TGTGCCAGCAGCTTGGTAGGGACAGGGGGCATTGGCTACACCTTC.